The rows below give T cell receptor beta chains drawn from one sample of a study of blood T cell repertoires in COVID-19. Sequenced by immunoSEQ multiplex PCR; TCRdb stores in-frame clones only, minus some. The sample yields under 300,000 clones, over 75% seen once. Input material: peripheral blood. These receptors were taken from a woman aged 40 to 50 who had recovered from COVID-19. CDR3s include the opening cysteine and the closing phenylalanine or tryptophan. D genes are given only for firm matches. Size is omitted from some rows. Given values are once, few, many or a class for expanded clones.

TGTGCCAGCAGCGTACAGCTTATTTCTGGAAACACCATATATTTT	CASSVQLISGNTIYF	TRBJ1-3	NA	TRBV7-2	NA
TGTGCCAGCAGCGGGGGCCTTCCCGCGTACTTC	CASSGGLPAYF	TRBJ2-7	NA	TRBV5-8	NA
TGTGCCAGCAGTCCCCGGGACAGGACGAATCAGCCCCAGCATTTT	CASSPRDRTNQPQHF	TRBJ1-5	NA	TRBV6-2/TRBV6-3	TRBD1
TGTGCCAGCTCCCGGGACAGGGAGTCTTATGGCTACACCTTC	CASSRDRESYGYTF	TRBJ1-2	NA	TRBV18	TRBD1
TGTGCCAGCAGCTTAGCCTTCGGGGGAAATTCACCCCTCCACTTT	CASSLAFGGNSPLHF	TRBJ1-6	NA	TRBV7-2	NA
TGCGCCAGCAGCTTGCCGGGACTAGCGGGTTACGAGCAGTACTTC	CASSLPGLAGYEQYF	TRBJ2-7	NA	TRBV5-1	TRBD2
TGTGCCTGGTCCCTCAGGGGAGAGACCCAGTACTTC	CAWSLRGETQYF	TRBJ2-5	NA	TRBV30	NA
TGTGCCAGCAGTGAGTATTCAGATACGCAGTATTTT	CASSEYSDTQYF	TRBJ2-3	NA	TRBV25-1	NA
TGTGCCAGCAGGGAGAATCAGCCCCAGCATTTT	CASRENQPQHF	TRBJ1-5	NA	TRBV6-5	NA
TGTGCCAGCAGCCCGGTAGTTCAGCCCCAGCATTTT	CASSPVVQPQHF	TRBJ1-5	NA	TRBV6-6	NA
TGTGCCAGCAGCGCCCTCAGAGCGGGAGGTTACAATGAGCAGTTCTTC	CASSALRAGGYNEQFF	TRBJ2-1	many	TRBV9	TRBD2
TGTGCCAGCAGCTTAGATGCGAGCGGGACCGAGCAGTTCTTC	CASSLDASGTEQFF	TRBJ2-1	NA	TRBV7-2	TRBD2
TGTGCCAGCAGTCTCGGGGGGGCGGATACGCAGTATTTT	CASSLGGADTQYF	TRBJ2-3	once	TRBV28	TRBD2
TGTGCCAGCAGTTCCCCCGGGACAGGGGGACTAGCGGGGGGGCTCAGTGAGCAGTTCTTC	CASSSPGTGGLAGGLSEQFF	TRBJ2-1	NA	TRBV6-2/TRBV6-3	TRBD2
TGTGCCTCCATTACTAGCGGGGGGGCCCCAGATACGCAGTATTTT	CASITSGGAPDTQYF	TRBJ2-3	NA	TRBV5-4	TRBD2
TGTGCCAGCAGCTTAGATTTAGAGAGCACAGATACGCAGTATTTT	CASSLDLESTDTQYF	TRBJ2-3	NA	TRBV11-3	NA
TGTGCCACCAGTGATATTCGGACAGAGCGAGGGGGTCACGGTGAGCAGTTCTTC	CATSDIRTERGGHGEQFF	TRBJ2-1	NA	TRBV24-1	NA
TGTGCCAGTAGTAGCGGACAGCAGATTAATCAGCCCCAGCATTTT	CASSSGQQINQPQHF	TRBJ1-5	NA	TRBV19	NA
TGTGCCAGTAGTATATCTAAGGGGACAGGGGGAGCTTTCTTT	CASSISKGTGGAFF	TRBJ1-1	NA	TRBV19	TRBD1
TGTGCCAGCAGCCACCATCCGACTAGCGGGTCTAACAATGAGCAGTTCTTC	CASSHHPTSGSNNEQFF	TRBJ2-1	NA	TRBV11-3	TRBD2
TGTGCCAGCAGCGTGGACAGGGGGGCCTACGAGCAGTACTTC	CASSVDRGAYEQYF	TRBJ2-7	NA	TRBV13	TRBD1
TGTGCCAGCTCAGGCCTTACAGGATCCTACGAGCAGTACTTC	CASSGLTGSYEQYF	TRBJ2-7	NA	TRBV18	NA
TGCGCCAGCAGCCATGATCGGCGGGAGGGGTACAATGAGCAGTTCTTC	CASSHDRREGYNEQFF	TRBJ2-1	NA	TRBV4-3	TRBD2
TGCGCCAGCAGCCAAGTGGGGGGACAGAGCCTTTCCTACGAGCAGTACTTC	CASSQVGGQSLSYEQYF	TRBJ2-7	NA	TRBV4-1	NA
TGTGCCAGCAGCGTCGGAGGGGAGAATCAGCCCCAGCATTTT	CASSVGGENQPQHF	TRBJ1-5	NA	TRBV9	NA
TGTGCCAGCAGCTTCGGACAGGGGGCCACAGCGAAGTATGGCTACACCTTC	CASSFGQGATAKYGYTF	TRBJ1-2	NA	TRBV5-4	TRBD1
TGTGCCAGCAGCTTAGCGCCGGCAGGGGAAGAGACCCAGTACTTC	CASSLAPAGEETQYF	TRBJ2-5	NA	TRBV7-2	NA
TGTGCCAGTAGTTCGGGAGCGAACACTGAAGCTTTCTTT	CASSSGANTEAFF	TRBJ1-1	few	TRBV19	NA
TGCGCCAGCAGCTTGGTGGGGGGACTCGGCCACAATGAGCAGTTCTTC	CASSLVGGLGHNEQFF	TRBJ2-1	NA	TRBV5-1	NA
TGTGCCACCCACCGGGACAGGGGGCGGCGGGGAAACATTCAGTACTTC	CATHRDRGRRGNIQYF	TRBJ2-4	NA	TRBV10-3	TRBD1
TGTGCCAGCAGCACAGGGCCCGATTGGATCGGGGAGCTGTTTTTT	CASSTGPDWIGELFF	TRBJ2-2	NA	TRBV11-3	NA
TGTGCCAGCAGCTTCAGGGGTGGAGAGACCCAGTACTTC	CASSFRGGETQYF	TRBJ2-5	once	TRBV7-2	NA
TGTGCCAGCAGCGTCCTACAGTTCCGTGAAAAACTGTTTTTT	CASSVLQFREKLFF	TRBJ1-4	NA	TRBV11-2	NA
TGTGCCAGCAGCAAAAGGTCACGGGATAAGAGTGATTCACCCCTCCACTTT	CASSKRSRDKSDSPLHF	TRBJ1-6	once	TRBV21-1	NA
TGTGCCAGCAGCCAAGATTTAGGGACACTAACCTACGAGCAGTACTTC	CASSQDLGTLTYEQYF	TRBJ2-7	NA	TRBV3-1/TRBV3-2	NA
TGTGCCAGCAGTCCCTGGACTAGCAGCTACTACGAGCAGTACTTC	CASSPWTSSYYEQYF	TRBJ2-7	NA	TRBV27	TRBD2
TGCAGTGCTAGTGGTCTCGGGGGAAATCAGCCCCAGCATTTT	CSASGLGGNQPQHF	TRBJ1-5	once	TRBV20-1	NA
TGTGCCAGCAGCCATGACATGGGAGGCGACGAGCAGTACTTC	CASSHDMGGDEQYF	TRBJ2-7	NA	TRBV5-8	NA
TGCGCCAGCAGCCGTTCCAGGGGGTTGAGGTCAGAGACCCAGTACTTC	CASSRSRGLRSETQYF	TRBJ2-5	NA	TRBV4-3	TRBD1
TGTGCCAGCAGCGAACAGGGGGCGAACACTGAAGCTTTCTTT	CASSEQGANTEAFF	TRBJ1-1	NA	TRBV7-3	TRBD1
TGTGCCAGCAGTTCCCCCCCTACTAGCGGGGGGAATGAGCAGTTCTTC	CASSSPPTSGGNEQFF	TRBJ2-1	NA	TRBV6-5	TRBD2